A selection of T cell receptor beta chains follows, all from one sample in a study of identical twins. From the 5' RACE reads, TCRdb called clonotypes with MiXCR, one entry per CDR3 protein. The sample holds around 370,000 distinct CDR3 sequences; about 9% are singletons and the top ten take under 10%. The source material was naive T cells sorted from blood. These receptor sequences come from a woman in her forties or fifties in good health. Each CDR3 is given with its conserved first and last residue. A D gene is named only where the DNA matches it firmly. Clone size is given for some rows only: seen once, a few or many times, or a class if the clone is expanded.

v_call	d_call	clone_size	j_call	cdr3_nt	cdr3_aa
TRBV10-2	TRBD1	.	TRBJ2-7	TGCGCCAGCAGTCCAACCGGGACAGGGACGTCGCTGGTCTACGAGCAGTACTTC	CASSPTGTGTSLVYEQYF
TRBV30	TRBD2	.	TRBJ2-2	TGTGCCTGGAGTCAACTAGCGGGTCGCTGGAACACCGGGGAGCTGTTTTTT	CAWSQLAGRWNTGELFF
TRBV2	TRBD1	many	TRBJ2-2	TGTGCCAGCAGTTGGACAGGGAACACCGGGGAGCTGTTTTTT	CASSWTGNTGELFF
TRBV19	.	.	TRBJ1-1	TGTGCCAGTAGTATTTTGTCCAGTCACACTGAAGCTTTCTTT	CASSILSSHTEAFF
TRBV3-1	.	.	TRBJ1-4	TGTGCCAGCAGCCAAGAAGGGGGACCCGATGAAAAACTGTTTTTT	CASSQEGGPDEKLFF
TRBV5-1	.	many	TRBJ1-1	TGCGCCAGCAGCCCCGACTTTGGGACGCCTGAAGCTTTCTTT	CASSPDFGTPEAFF
TRBV20-1	.	many	TRBJ2-5	TGCAGTGCTAGAGCCGGGTCGCTCGACCAGTACTTC	CSARAGSLDQYF
TRBV5-1	TRBD2	many	TRBJ2-1	TGCGCCAGCACCCTAGCGGGAGGCCTTAGTGAGCAGTTCTTC	CASTLAGGLSEQFF
TRBV3-1	.	.	TRBJ2-3	TGTGCCAGCAGCCATCGAGAGGGAACAGATACGCAGTATTTT	CASSHREGTDTQYF
TRBV6-2/TRBV6-3	.	few	TRBJ2-7	TGTGCCAGCAGTTACCTAGCGAACGAGCAGTACTTC	CASSYLANEQYF
TRBV4-1	.	few	TRBJ2-2	TGCGCCAGCAGCCAAGAACAGTTCGGCGGGGAGCTGTTTTTT	CASSQEQFGGELFF
TRBV6-5	TRBD2	many	TRBJ2-5	TGTGCCAGCAGTTACCGTCCGGTACTAGCGGGAGTAATTGAGACCCAGTACTTC	CASSYRPVLAGVIETQYF
TRBV7-9	.	few	TRBJ2-6	TGTGCCTTTCAAAAGGGCCCTGGGGCCAACGTCCTGACTTTC	CAFQKGPGANVLTF
TRBV24-1	TRBD2	few	TRBJ2-2	TGTGCCACCAGTGATTCCCGGGACTATAACGCGAACACCGGGGAGCTGTTTTTT	CATSDSRDYNANTGELFF
TRBV2	TRBD1	.	TRBJ1-1	TGTGCCAGAGAGCGGACAGGTTCGGAGAACACTGAAGCTTTCTTT	CARERTGSENTEAFF
TRBV24-1	.	many	TRBJ1-5	TGTGCCACCAGTGATTCCCCCCCAGGGGATAGCAATCAGCCCCAGCATTTT	CATSDSPPGDSNQPQHF
TRBV12-3/TRBV12-4	.	few	TRBJ2-1	TGTGCCAGCAGGACGGACCCAATCTACAATGAGCAGTTCTTC	CASRTDPIYNEQFF
TRBV9	.	few	TRBJ2-2	TGTGCCAGCAGACCTAGCGACACCGGGGAGCTGTTTTTT	CASRPSDTGELFF
TRBV12-3/TRBV12-4	.	.	TRBJ2-2	TGTGCCAGCAGCGCCCCCGGGGGACAGAACACCGGGGAGCTGTTTTTT	CASSAPGGQNTGELFF
TRBV14	.	few	TRBJ1-3	TGTGCCAGCAGCCAAGTCCGGGACCCACGGTGGGGAAACACCATATATTTT	CASSQVRDPRWGNTIYF
TRBV6-2/TRBV6-3	.	many	TRBJ1-5	TGTGCCACCTACCCGGGACGGCTTAGCAATCAGCCCCAGCATTTT	CATYPGRLSNQPQHF
TRBV4-1	TRBD2	many	TRBJ2-1	TGCGCCAGCAGCCAACTACCGGGACTAGCCGACAATGAGCAGTTCTTC	CASSQLPGLADNEQFF
TRBV24-1	.	many	TRBJ2-1	TGTGCCACCAGTGATTCAGACCCATATGAGCAGTTCTTC	CATSDSDPYEQFF
TRBV5-1	.	few	TRBJ2-7	TGCGCCAGCAGCCCCCCTTCCACAGGGCGGAAATCCTACGAGCAGTACTTC	CASSPPSTGRKSYEQYF
TRBV20-1	TRBD2	many	TRBJ2-7	TGCAGTGCTAGTACCGGGACTAGCGGGATCTACGAGCAGTACTTC	CSASTGTSGIYEQYF
TRBV5-1	.	few	TRBJ2-7	TGCGCCAGCAGCGATCCCGACAGGACTCCCTACGAGCAGTACTTC	CASSDPDRTPYEQYF
TRBV7-9	.	.	TRBJ2-5	TGTGCCAGCAGCTCCCGACTTTTACCGGAGACCCAGTACTTC	CASSSRLLPETQYF
TRBV7-2	.	few	TRBJ2-1	TGTGCCAGCAGCTGGATGCCTAGCAATGAGCAGTTCTTC	CASSWMPSNEQFF
TRBV11-3	.	.	TRBJ2-1	TGTGCCAGCAGCAACGCACGACGGGGTGAGCAGTTCTTC	CASSNARRGEQFF
TRBV29-1	TRBD2	.	TRBJ2-7	TGCAGCGCAGCAGACGGGAGGGCCTACGAGCAGTACTTC	CSAADGRAYEQYF
TRBV7-9	.	.	TRBJ2-1	TGTGCCAGCAGATTTAGCGTAGTCCCCTACAATGAGCAGTTCTTC	CASRFSVVPYNEQFF
TRBV20-1	TRBD1	few	TRBJ1-2	TGCAGTGCCTGGACAGGGGGCGCTGACTACACCTTC	CSAWTGGADYTF
TRBV27	TRBD2	many	TRBJ2-1	TGTGCCAGCGGTATAGCGGGATCTACCTACAATGAGCAGTTCTTC	CASGIAGSTYNEQFF
TRBV29-1	.	few	TRBJ2-4	TGCAGCGCGCAGGGGTCCAAAAACATTCAGTACTTC	CSAQGSKNIQYF
TRBV10-3	TRBD1	.	TRBJ2-7	TGTGCCACTGTGGACAGGAGCCCCTACGAGCAGTACTTC	CATVDRSPYEQYF